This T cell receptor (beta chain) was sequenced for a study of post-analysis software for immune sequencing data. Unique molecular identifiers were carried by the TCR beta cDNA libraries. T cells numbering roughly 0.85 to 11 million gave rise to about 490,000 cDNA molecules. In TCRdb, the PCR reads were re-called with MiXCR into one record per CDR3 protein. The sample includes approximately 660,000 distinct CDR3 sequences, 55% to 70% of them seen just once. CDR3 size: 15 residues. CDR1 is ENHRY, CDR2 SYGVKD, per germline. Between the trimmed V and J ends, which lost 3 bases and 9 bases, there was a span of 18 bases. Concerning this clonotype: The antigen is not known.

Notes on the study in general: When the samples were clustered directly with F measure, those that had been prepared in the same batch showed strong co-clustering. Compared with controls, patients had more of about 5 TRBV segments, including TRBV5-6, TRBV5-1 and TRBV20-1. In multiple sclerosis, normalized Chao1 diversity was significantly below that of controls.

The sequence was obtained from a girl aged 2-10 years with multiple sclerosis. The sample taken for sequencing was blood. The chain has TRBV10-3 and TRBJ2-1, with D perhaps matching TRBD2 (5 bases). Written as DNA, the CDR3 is TGTGCCATCAGTGACCCATCGCGGGCGTACGGTGAGCAGTTCTTC. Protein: CAISDPSRAYGEQFF.